The T cell receptor (beta chain) described here comes from a study of T cell repertoires in cytomegalovirus infection. As for the study in general: The authors used CMV epitopes that were HLA-C-restricted (recently identified) and HLA-B-restricted (well studied). Public TCR beta signatures were indicative of both CMV infection and a matching HLA type. Findings and caveats of the study: It was HLA-C-restricted CMV-specific TCR beta clonotypes that dominated the response ex vivo.

Regarding this clonotype: Its target is unknown.

The germline V gene encodes CDR1 MNHNY and CDR2 SVGAGI (reference sequence). Trimming took 5 bases from V and 7 from J; bases not matched to a gene: 7. This CDR3 region has 14 residues. MiXCR was run by TCRdb on the reads, yielding one entry per CDR3 protein. The sample yields some 940,000 distinct CDR3 sequences, around a third seen once. This rearrangement joins TRBV6-6 to TRBJ2-1, with 8 positions matching TRBD1. Here the sequenced sample was cultured CD8+ T cells from PBMCs, taken from culture after CMV antigen stimulation. This TCR was sampled from a human donor in good health (CMV status not recorded). Some clones in this sample may be carry-over from other donors' samples. CDR3 nucleotides: TGTGCCAGCAGTGCCCGGACAGGGTCGAATGAGCAGTTCTTC. This translates into CASSARTGSNEQFF.